The 20 T cell receptor beta chains below were found in one sample sequenced in a study of identifying expanded T cells in peripheral blood. Clones were read by immunoSEQ multiplex PCR, and TCRdb kept only the in-frame ones, dropping some. The table has 70,000 to 100,000 clones, around nine tenths seen once; the top ten hold 19%. The sample consisted of blood. These receptors were taken from a person between 18 and 69 years old in good health.

V is TRBV11-2 and J is TRBJ2-2; 8 bases agree with TRBD2. V shed 2 bases, J shed 0 bases, and the junction held 2 bases outside the gene matches. The CDR3 runs to 16 residues. CDR1 is SGHAT, CDR2 FQNNGV, per germline. In nucleotides, the CDR3 is TGTGCCAGCAGCTTACTAGCGGGCACGAACACCGGGGAGCTGTTTTTT. Its protein product is CASSLLAGTNTGELFF.

V and J are TRBV5-1 and TRBJ2-5, with D possibly TRBD1 on 6 matching bases. The germline CDR1 and CDR2 sequences are SGHRS and YFSETQ. Trimming stripped 0 bases from V and 3 bases from J, with 9 bases between. This CDR3 contains 14 residues. For the CDR3, the DNA is TGCGCCAGCAGCTTGGCAACAGGGAAAGAGACCCAGTACTTC. It is translated as CASSLATGKETQYF.

The chain employs TRBV5-4 and TRBJ2-6; no reliable D call. This CDR3 is built from 19 residues. Germline lookup yields CDR1 SGHNT and CDR2 YYREEE (reference sequence). The V end lost 2 bases, the J end lost 1 base, and 19 bases lay between the germline ends. The CDR3 bases are TGTGCCAGCAGCTTCGAACCGTGGAAGGTCAGATCTGGGGCCAACGTCCTGACTTTC. This sequence encodes CASSFEPWKVRSGANVLTF.

The chain has TRBV10-3 and TRBJ1-2; D unclear. Looked up from germline, CDR1 is ENHRY and CDR2 is SYGVKD. The CDR3 runs to 12 residues. V was shortened by 2 bases and J by 4 bases, with 5 bases between the two germline ends. In nucleotides, the CDR3 is TGTGCCATCAGTGAGGGACCCTATGGCTACACCTTC. Its protein is CAISEGPYGYTF.

The rearrangement uses TRBV6-1 and TRBJ2-7, with D maybe TRBD2 (5 bases). The CDR3 covers 14 residues. In germline, CDR1 is MNHNS, CDR2 SASEGT. V was clipped by 7 bases and J by 0 bases, with 13 bases between them. The CDR3 is CASKVGVHSYEQYF. In DNA form, the CDR3 reads TGTGCCAGCAAAGTCGGGGTGCACTCCTACGAGCAGTACTTC.

The rearrangement joins TRBV6-5 to TRBJ1-2; TRBD1 might be the D (6 bases). Germline V gene lookup returns CDR1 MNHEY and CDR2 SVGAGI. There are 10 residues in the CDR3. Trimming removed 5 bases at V and 10 bases at J, with 8 bases between. Written as DNA, the CDR3 is TGTGCCAGCAGTGAGGGGGTCTACACCTTC. Translating it yields CASSEGVYTF.

A note on this clone: The same CDR3 arises from other DNA sequences in this sample as well. The chain links TRBV29-1 to TRBJ2-3; no reliable D call. The CDR3 extends over 14 amino acids. In germline, CDR1 is SQVTM, CDR2 ANQGSEA. The CDR3 region is CSVRLGYRTDTQYF. CDR3 in DNA: TGCAGTGTTAGGTTAGGGTATAGGACAGATACGCAGTATTTT.

The chain joins TRBV5-1 to TRBJ2-2; D ambiguous. The CDR3 runs 13 residues. CDR1 is SGHRS and CDR2 is YFSETQ in the germline V gene. V was clipped by 0 bases and J by 5 bases, with 5 bases between them. The CDR3 spells CASSLGETGELFF. CDR3 bases: TGCGCCAGCAGCTTGGGGGAAACCGGGGAGCTGTTTTTT. The full variable domain, with the rest looked up from reference TRBV5-1 and TRBJ2-2, is KAGVTQTPRYLIKTRGQQVTLSCSPISGHRSVSWYQQTPGQGLQFLFEYFSETQRNKGNFPGRFSGRQFSNSRSEMNVSTLELGDSALYLCASSLGETGELFFGEGSRLTVL.

The rearrangement joins TRBV4-3 to TRBJ1-1; no clear D gene. V was trimmed by 4 bases and J by 6 bases, leaving 12 bases between them. The CDR3 contains 13 residues. Per the germline V gene, CDR1 is LGHNA and CDR2 is YSLEER. This CDR3 reads CASSLDRDAEAFF. The DNA of the CDR3 is TGCGCCAGCAGCCTGGACCGCGACGCTGAAGCTTTCTTT.

The rearrangement uses TRBV18 and TRBJ2-1; 10 bases map to TRBD2. Germline V CDR1 and CDR2: KGHSH, LQKENI. J gave up 7 bases and V 6 bases, and 9 bases lay outside the gene matches. This CDR3 is built from 15 residues. Here the CDR3 reads CASSRAGGLPNEQFF. The CDR3 DNA is TGTGCCAGCTCGCGAGCGGGGGGGTTACCGAATGAGCAGTTCTTC.

In the case of this clone: An end of the junction does not agree with germline; a read error may underlie this. The chain is built from TRBV23-1 and TRBJ2-2; D ambiguous. TRBV23-1 is assigned to the ORF class and has an uncertain function. This CDR3 comprises 12 residues. DNA for the CDR3: TGTAAAATCCCCCCTATCACCGAGGAGCTGTTTTTT. Translation: CKIPPITEELFF.

The V and J genes are TRBV5-8 and TRBJ2-7; TRBD2 aligns across 8 bases. The CDR3 loop spans 15 amino acids. Trimming cost V 6 bases and J 6 bases; bases outside gene matches: 14. Per germline, CDR1 SGHTS and CDR2 YDEGEE. CDR3: CASNPSAGAPREQYF. CDR3 in DNA: TGTGCCAGCAACCCGTCAGCGGGGGCCCCCCGCGAGCAGTACTTC.

The chain recombines TRBV7-2 with TRBJ2-7; unclear D gene. The germline gives CDR1 SGHTA, CDR2 FQGNSA. The CDR3 loop spans 13 amino acids. V was pared by 5 bases and J by 7 bases, with 15 bases between. CDR3 DNA: TGTGCCAGCAGCCTCACAGACGGCCTGGAGCAGTACTTC. This codes for CASSLTDGLEQYF.

The rearrangement links TRBV5-1 to TRBJ2-3; no firm D call. Germline V gene lookup returns CDR1 SGHRS and CDR2 YFSETQ. V gave up 5 bases and J gave up 8 bases, with 9 bases separating them. This CDR3 region has 11 residues. The CDR3 reads CASRQEFTQYF. In DNA, the CDR3 is TGCGCCAGCAGGCAGGAGTTTACGCAGTATTTT. Full variable domain (outside the CDR3, taken from reference TRBV5-1 and TRBJ2-3): KAGVTQTPRYLIKTRGQQVTLSCSPISGHRSVSWYQQTPGQGLQFLFEYFSETQRNKGNFPGRFSGRQFSNSRSEMNVSTLELGDSALYLCASRQEFTQYFGPGTRLTVL.

The chain joins TRBV28 to TRBJ1-6, with D possibly being TRBD1 (6 bases). Germline CDR1 reads MDHEN; CDR2 reads SYDVKM. V was trimmed by 3 bases and J by 6 bases, leaving 21 bases between them. The CDR3 extends over 18 amino acids. The CDR3 is CASSFRWGAEGFNSPLHF. CDR3 in DNA: TGTGCCAGCAGTTTTAGGTGGGGGGCCGAGGGTTTTAATTCACCCCTCCACTTT.

V gene TRBV5-5 combines with J gene TRBJ1-5; D gene ambiguous. Per the germline V gene, CDR1 is SGHKS and CDR2 is YYEKEE (reference sequence). V lost 0 bases and J 2 bases, leaving 9 bases between the germline ends. There are 15 residues in the CDR3. The CDR3 spells CASSLGVPRNQPQHF. The CDR3 DNA is TGTGCCAGCAGCTTGGGGGTACCGCGCAATCAGCCCCAGCATTTT.

Note on this clone: Distinct nucleotide sequences in the sample also encode this CDR3. This sequence joins TRBV19 and TRBJ1-1, with D possibly TRBD1 on 6 matching bases. Between the trimmed V and J ends, which lost 7 bases and 1 base, there was a span of 10 bases. Germline-derived CDR1 and CDR2 are LNHDA and SQIVND (reference sequence). The CDR3 contains 13 residues. The DNA of the CDR3 is TGTGCCAGTAAGGGACAAGGGAACACTGAAGCTTTCTTT. This translates into CASKGQGNTEAFF.

The CDR3: CATGRPKGEQFF. The CDR3 nucleotides read TGTGCCACAGGTAGACCGAAGGGAGAGCAGTTCTTC. The chain carries TRBV27 and TRBJ2-1; D gene unclear. In germline, CDR1 is MNHEY, CDR2 SMNVEV (reference sequence). The CDR3 consists of 12 residues. Trimming stripped 10 bases from V and 10 bases from J, with 17 bases between.

The V and J genes are TRBV28 and TRBJ2-3; a possible D gene is TRBD2 (5 bases). The V gene's germline CDR1 is MDHEN and CDR2 SYDVKM. CDR3 length equals 15 residues. V was shortened by 7 bases and J by 2 bases, with 16 bases between the two germline ends. The chain's CDR3 is CASIGGQSLTDTQYF. CDR3 nucleotide sequence: TGTGCCAGCATCGGCGGGCAGAGCCTCACAGATACGCAGTATTTT.

This clone was found once. The rearrangement links TRBV7-2 to TRBJ1-2; possible D gene TRBD1, 5 bases. V lost 1 base to trimming and J lost 8 bases, with 29 bases between them. The CDR3 totals 19 residues. Germline CDR1 is SGHTA and CDR2 is FQGNSA. In DNA, the CDR3 is TGTGCCAGCAGCTTAGGGGTTAAGGGCAGGGAGTTTGATCGGGAGGGCTACACCTTC. Its protein is CASSLGVKGREFDREGYTF.